A selection of T cell receptor beta chains follows, all from one sample in a study of OX40 agonist ivuxolimab in advanced cancers. Assay: immunoSEQ multiplex PCR; the TCRdb copy retains only in-frame clones and omits some. The profile shows tens of thousands of clones, about four fifths of them singletons. The sample here was CD4+ or CD8+ T cells sorted from blood, taken in a trial of the OX40 agonist ivuxolimab. Every receptor here comes from an adult with an advanced solid tumor such as melanoma, head and neck, liver or kidney cancer. The CDR3 runs from the conserved cysteine through the conserved F or W. D genes are given only for firm matches. Not every row has a clone size; where given, it reads once, few, many or a size class.

v_gene	d_gene	abundance	j_gene	CDR3aa	CDR3nt
TRBV18	NA	once	TRBJ1-1	CASSGMNTEAFF	TGTGCCAGCTCCGGCATGAACACTGAAGCTTTCTTT
TRBV6-6	NA	once	TRBJ1-1	CASIRGTEAFF	TGTGCCAGCATCCGGGGCACTGAAGCTTTCTTT
TRBV12-5	NA	NA	TRBJ1-5	CASGLVPAGNQPQHF	TGTGCTAGTGGTTTGGTACCCGCGGGCAATCAGCCCCAGCATTTT
TRBV6-5	NA	NA	TRBJ2-7	CASSYSPVTYEQYF	TGTGCCAGCAGTTACTCGCCGGTGACCTACGAGCAGTACTTC
TRBV28	NA	NA	TRBJ1-3	CASSLDISGNTIYF	TGTGCCAGCAGTTTAGACATCTCTGGAAACACCATATATTTT
TRBV5-1	NA	NA	TRBJ1-1	CASSLIGNTEAFF	TGCGCCAGCAGCTTAATTGGAAATACTGAAGCTTTCTTT
TRBV7-8	TRBD1	once	TRBJ1-3	CASSLTPDRDRNTIYF	TGTGCCAGCAGCCTAACTCCGGACAGGGACAGGAACACCATATATTTT
TRBV29-1	NA	NA	TRBJ2-3	CSGGLMRSPTDTQYF	TGCAGCGGGGGGCTGATGCGCTCCCCCACAGATACGCAGTATTTT
TRBV5-1	NA	NA	TRBJ2-1	CASTFGTPRNEQFF	TGCGCCAGCACCTTCGGGACTCCCAGGAATGAGCAGTTCTTC
TRBV19	NA	NA	TRBJ1-2	CASTRGGLYGYTF	TGTGCCAGTACTCGCGGGGGTTTGTATGGCTACACCTTC
TRBV7-3	TRBD2	NA	TRBJ2-5	CASSPGLGWQETQYF	TGTGCCAGCAGCCCAGGACTAGGTTGGCAAGAGACCCAGTACTTC
TRBV10-2	NA	NA	TRBJ1-1	CASSELFTEAFF	TGCGCCAGCAGTGAGCTCTTCACTGAAGCTTTTTTT
TRBV20-1	NA	NA	TRBJ1-1	CSATRQSEAFF	TGCAGTGCTACCAGACAGTCTGAAGCTTTCTTT
TRBV28	TRBD1	NA	TRBJ2-7	CASSPRDRGFEQYF	TGTGCCAGCAGCCCCCGGGACAGGGGGTTCGAGCAGTACTTC
TRBV19	TRBD1	NA	TRBJ1-1	CASSKRDRGPGKAFF	TGTGCCAGTAGTAAACGGGACAGGGGCCCAGGTAAAGCTTTCTTT
TRBV27	TRBD1	NA	TRBJ1-1	CASSQRQGALNTEAFF	TGTGCCAGCAGTCAACGTCAGGGGGCGCTGAACACTGAAGCTTTCTTT
TRBV2	NA	NA	TRBJ2-3	CASSELRADTQYF	TGTGCCAGCAGTGAATTGAGGGCAGATACGCAGTATTTT
TRBV5-4	NA	NA	TRBJ1-1	CASSLASRVTEAFF	TGTGCCAGCAGCTTGGCCAGTAGGGTCACTGAAGCTTTCTTT
TRBV10-3	NA	NA	TRBJ1-1	CAISEEVAEAFF	TGTGCCATCAGTGAGGAGGTCGCTGAAGCTTTCTTT
TRBV5-6	TRBD2	NA	TRBJ2-1	CASSVWTSGGYNEQFF	TGTGCCAGCAGCGTCTGGACTAGCGGGGGCTACAATGAGCAGTTCTTC
TRBV18	TRBD1	NA	TRBJ2-5	CASSPTGGGRQEQYF	TGTGCCAGCTCACCGACAGGGGGCGGAAGACAAGAGCAGTACTTC
TRBV6-1	TRBD1	NA	TRBJ1-2	CASIEDRDYGYTF	TGTGCCAGCATTGAGGACAGGGACTATGGCTACACCTTC
TRBV7-9	NA	NA	TRBJ1-1	CASSRGRNEAFF	TGTGCCAGCAGCCGGGGGCGAAATGAAGCTTTCTTT
TRBV5-1	NA	NA	TRBJ2-5	CASSLAGSARETQYF	TGCGCCAGCAGCTTGGCCGGGTCCGCTCGGGAGACCCAGTACTTC
TRBV6-1	TRBD2	NA	TRBJ2-1	CASSAGLLAGGRASYNEQFF	TGTGCCAGCAGTGCCGGCTTACTAGCGGGGGGGCGGGCATCCTACAATGAGCAGTTCTTC
TRBV7-9	NA	NA	TRBJ2-1	CASSLVGSSYNEQFF	TGTGCCAGCAGCTTGGTGGGGAGCTCCTACAATGAGCAGTTCTTC
TRBV5-4	NA	NA	TRBJ1-1	CASSRGGDLNTEAFF	TGTGCCAGCAGCCGGGGGGGGGATCTGAACACTGAAGCTTTCTTT
TRBV10-3	TRBD2	NA	TRBJ2-5	CAIRSGTSEGGGETQYF	TGTGCCATCAGGAGCGGGACTAGCGAGGGGGGAGGGGAGACCCAGTACTTC
TRBV11-2	NA	NA	TRBJ2-4	CASSLEVTPSLQYF	TGTGCCAGCAGCTTAGAGGTTACCCCAAGCCTTCAGTACTTC
TRBV18	TRBD1	NA	TRBJ2-7	CASSSSGQGFYEQYF	TGTGCCAGCTCATCATCGGGACAGGGCTTTTACGAGCAGTACTTC
TRBV25-1	TRBD1	NA	TRBJ2-7	CASSRTGGTYEQYF	TGTGCCAGCTCTAGGACAGGGGGGACTTACGAGCAGTACTTC
TRBV11-2	TRBD1	NA	TRBJ1-2	CASSLGQVKSYGYTF	TGTGCCAGCAGCTTGGGACAGGTGAAGAGTTATGGCTACACCTTC
TRBV30	TRBD1	NA	TRBJ1-4	CAWTRQGARANEKLFF	TGTGCCTGGACCCGACAGGGGGCTCGGGCTAATGAAAAACTGTTTTTT
TRBV7-8	NA	NA	TRBJ1-4	CASSSKYRVGDEKLFF	TGTGCCAGCAGCTCAAAGTACAGGGTCGGGGATGAAAAACTGTTTTTT
TRBV2	NA	NA	TRBJ1-2	CASSDHLDGYTF	TGTGCCAGCAGTGATCATTTGGACGGCTACACCTTC
TRBV2	NA	NA	TRBJ2-5	CASSDVPGGTQYF	TGTGCCAGCAGTGATGTCCCCGGAGGGACCCAGTACTTC
TRBV7-2	NA	few	TRBJ1-6	CASSLVAHAPLHF	TGTGCCAGCAGCTTAGTAGCGCATGCTCCCCTCCACTTT
TRBV30	TRBD1	medium-sized	TRBJ2-7	CAWAGQGWNEQYF	TGTGCCTGGGCAGGACAGGGATGGAACGAGCAGTACTTC
TRBV10-3	TRBD2	NA	TRBJ2-2	CAISDLRGNGANTGELFF	TGTGCCATCAGTGATCTGCGGGGGAACGGCGCGAACACCGGGGAGCTGTTTTTT
TRBV6-1	NA	NA	TRBJ1-5	CASSEGIDPNQPQHF	TGTGCCAGCAGTGAAGGTATTGATCCCAATCAGCCCCAGCATTTT
TRBV5-1	TRBD1	NA	TRBJ1-1	CASSLGIGTGGEPEAFF	TGCGCCAGCAGCTTGGGGATCGGGACAGGGGGTGAACCCGAAGCTTTCTTT
TRBV12-2	NA	NA	TRBJ1-1	CASRLPRPEAFF	TGTGCAAGTCGCTTGCCTAGGCCTGAAGCTTTCTTT
TRBV5-1	NA	few	TRBJ2-7	CASSLEVRYEQYF	TGCGCCAGCAGCTTGGAGGTACGGTACGAGCAGTACTTC
TRBV7-9	NA	NA	TRBJ2-3	CASSLITDTQYF	TGTGCCAGCAGCTTAATCACAGATACGCAGTATTTT
TRBV6-1	NA	few	TRBJ1-1	CASSVVGQNTEAFF	TGTGCCAGCAGTGTAGTGGGACAGAACACTGAAGCTTTCTTT
TRBV18	NA	NA	TRBJ2-7	CASSPFGGAPSLDEQYF	TGTGCCAGCTCACCATTCGGAGGAGCGCCCTCCTTGGACGAGCAGTACTTC
TRBV10-3	NA	NA	TRBJ2-6	CASGLRDSGANVLTF	TGTGCATCCGGGCTCCGTGACTCTGGGGCCAACGTCCTGACTTTC
TRBV11-1	NA	few	TRBJ2-5	CASSLVTRTLAWETQYF	TGTGCCAGCAGCTTAGTTACAAGGACCCTAGCTTGGGAGACCCAGTACTTC
TRBV5-1	NA	NA	TRBJ1-3	CASRRSGNTIYF	TGCGCCAGCAGAAGGTCTGGAAACACCATATATTTT
TRBV5-1	NA	NA	TRBJ2-1	CASSLLWGGDEQFF	TGCGCCAGCAGCTTGCTCTGGGGCGGAGATGAGCAGTTCTTC
TRBV29-1	NA	few	TRBJ2-7	CSVATGTYEQYF	TGCAGCGTTGCTACAGGGACCTACGAGCAGTACTTC
TRBV11-3	NA	NA	TRBJ2-1	CASSLVGAVNEQFF	TGTGCCAGCAGCTTAGTAGGGGCAGTCAATGAGCAGTTCTTC
TRBV18	NA	NA	TRBJ1-2	CASSPQGTLEGYTF	TGTGCCAGCTCACCACAGGGAACCCTTGAAGGCTACACCTTC
TRBV10-3	NA	NA	TRBJ1-1	CAISEFVGGDEAFF	TGTGCCATCAGTGAGTTTGTGGGCGGCGATGAAGCTTTCTTT
TRBV6-1	TRBD1	NA	TRBJ2-7	CASSVTGQIAYEQYF	TGTGCCAGCAGTGTAACGGGACAGATTGCCTACGAGCAGTACTTC
TRBV19	NA	once	TRBJ1-1	CATTDFLMGTEAFF	TGTGCCACCACAGATTTTTTAATGGGCACTGAAGCTTTCTTT
TRBV5-4	NA	NA	TRBJ1-3	CASSYIGAGNTIYF	TGTGCCAGCAGCTACATTGGAGCTGGAAACACCATATATTTT
TRBV9	TRBD1	once	TRBJ1-1	CASSVEDRARVNTEAFF	TGTGCCAGCAGCGTAGAGGACAGGGCTAGGGTGAACACTGAAGCTTTCTTT
TRBV5-5	NA	once	TRBJ2-7	CASNGVSYEQYF	TGTGCCAGCAACGGAGTGTCCTACGAGCAGTACTTC